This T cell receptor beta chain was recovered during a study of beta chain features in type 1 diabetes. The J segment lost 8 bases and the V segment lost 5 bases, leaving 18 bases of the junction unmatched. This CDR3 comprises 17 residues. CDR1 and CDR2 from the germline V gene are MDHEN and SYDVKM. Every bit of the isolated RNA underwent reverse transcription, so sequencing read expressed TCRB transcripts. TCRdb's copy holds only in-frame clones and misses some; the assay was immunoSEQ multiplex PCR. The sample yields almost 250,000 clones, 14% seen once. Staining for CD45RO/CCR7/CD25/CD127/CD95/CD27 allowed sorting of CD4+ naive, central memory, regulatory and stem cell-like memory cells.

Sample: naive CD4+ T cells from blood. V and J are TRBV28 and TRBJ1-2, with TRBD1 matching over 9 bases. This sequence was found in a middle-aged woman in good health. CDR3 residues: CASSSGTGQGAAGGYTF. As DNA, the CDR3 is TGTGCCAGCAGTAGCGGGACAGGGCAAGGGGCTGCCGGGGGCTACACCTTC.